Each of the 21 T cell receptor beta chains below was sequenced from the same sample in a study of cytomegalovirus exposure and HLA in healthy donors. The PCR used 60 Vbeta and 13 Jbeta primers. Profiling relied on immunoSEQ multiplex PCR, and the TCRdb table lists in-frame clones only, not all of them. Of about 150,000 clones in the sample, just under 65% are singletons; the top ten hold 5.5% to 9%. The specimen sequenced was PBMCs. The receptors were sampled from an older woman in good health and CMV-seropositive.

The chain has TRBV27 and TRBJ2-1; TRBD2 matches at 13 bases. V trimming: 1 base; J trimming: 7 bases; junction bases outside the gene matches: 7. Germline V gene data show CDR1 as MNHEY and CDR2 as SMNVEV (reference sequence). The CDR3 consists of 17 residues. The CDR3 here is CASSLFPGTSGTNEQFF. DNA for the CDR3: TGTGCCAGCAGTTTATTCCCCGGGACTAGCGGGACAAATGAGCAGTTCTTC.

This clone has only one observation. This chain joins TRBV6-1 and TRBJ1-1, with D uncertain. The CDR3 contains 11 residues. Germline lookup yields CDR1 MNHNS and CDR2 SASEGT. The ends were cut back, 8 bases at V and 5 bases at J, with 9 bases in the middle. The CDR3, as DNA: TGTGCCAGCCAGGCGGGAACTGAAGCTTTCTTT. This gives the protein CASQAGTEAFF.

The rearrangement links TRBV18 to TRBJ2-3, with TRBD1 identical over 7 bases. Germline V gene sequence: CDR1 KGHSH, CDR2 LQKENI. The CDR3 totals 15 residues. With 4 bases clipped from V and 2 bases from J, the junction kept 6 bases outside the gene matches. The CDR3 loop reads CASSLLQGPTDTQYF. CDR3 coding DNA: TGTGCCAGCTCACTCCTACAGGGGCCCACAGATACGCAGTATTTT.

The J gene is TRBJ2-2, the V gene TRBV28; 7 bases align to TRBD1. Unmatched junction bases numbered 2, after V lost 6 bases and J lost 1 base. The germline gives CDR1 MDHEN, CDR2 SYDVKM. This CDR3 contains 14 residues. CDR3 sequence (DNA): TGTGCCAGCAGCCACAGGGGGAACACCGGGGAGCTGTTTTTT. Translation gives CASSHRGNTGELFF.

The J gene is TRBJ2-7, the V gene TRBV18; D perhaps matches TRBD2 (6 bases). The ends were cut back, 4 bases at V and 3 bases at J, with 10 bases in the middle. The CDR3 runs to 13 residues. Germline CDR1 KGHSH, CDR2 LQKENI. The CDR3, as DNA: TGTGCCAGCTCACTCCGGAGGGACTACGAGCAGTACTTC. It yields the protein CASSLRRDYEQYF.

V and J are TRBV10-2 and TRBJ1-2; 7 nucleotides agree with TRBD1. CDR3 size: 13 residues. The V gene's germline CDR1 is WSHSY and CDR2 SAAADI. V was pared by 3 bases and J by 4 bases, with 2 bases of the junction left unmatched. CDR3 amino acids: CASSDRTGYGYTF. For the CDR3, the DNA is TGCGCCAGCAGTGATCGGACAGGCTATGGCTACACCTTC.

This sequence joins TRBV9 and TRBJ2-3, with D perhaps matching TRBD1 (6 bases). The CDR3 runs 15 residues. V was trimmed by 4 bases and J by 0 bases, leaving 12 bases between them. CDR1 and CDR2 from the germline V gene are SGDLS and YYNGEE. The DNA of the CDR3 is TGTGCCAGCAGCCCCAGGGGCGGTAGCACAGATACGCAGTATTTT. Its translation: CASSPRGGSTDTQYF.

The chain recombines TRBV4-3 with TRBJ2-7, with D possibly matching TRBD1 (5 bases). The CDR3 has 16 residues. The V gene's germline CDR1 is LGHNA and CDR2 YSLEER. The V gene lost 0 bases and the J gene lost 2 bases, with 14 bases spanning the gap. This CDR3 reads CASSQEFSGLTYEQYF. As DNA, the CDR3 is TGCGCCAGCAGCCAAGAATTCTCAGGGCTCACCTACGAGCAGTACTTC.

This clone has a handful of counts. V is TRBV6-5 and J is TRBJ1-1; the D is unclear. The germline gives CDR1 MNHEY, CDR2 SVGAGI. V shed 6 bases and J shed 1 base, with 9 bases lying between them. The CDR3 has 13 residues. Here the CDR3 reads CASRETANTEAFF. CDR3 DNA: TGTGCCAGCAGAGAAACAGCGAACACTGAAGCTTTCTTT.

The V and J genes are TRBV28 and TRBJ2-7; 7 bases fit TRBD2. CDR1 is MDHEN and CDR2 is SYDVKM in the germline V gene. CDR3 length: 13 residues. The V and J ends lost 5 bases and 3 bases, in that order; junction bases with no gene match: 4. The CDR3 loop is CASSPGGYYEQYF. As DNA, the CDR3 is TGTGCCAGCAGTCCGGGAGGATACTACGAGCAGTACTTC.

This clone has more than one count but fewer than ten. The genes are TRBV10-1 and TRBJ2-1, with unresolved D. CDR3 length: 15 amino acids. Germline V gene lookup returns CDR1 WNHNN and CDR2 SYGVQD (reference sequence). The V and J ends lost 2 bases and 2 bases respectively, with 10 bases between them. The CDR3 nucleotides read TGCGCCAGCAGTGAGGTGATAACAACCTACAATGAGCAGTTCTTC. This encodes CASSEVITTYNEQFF.

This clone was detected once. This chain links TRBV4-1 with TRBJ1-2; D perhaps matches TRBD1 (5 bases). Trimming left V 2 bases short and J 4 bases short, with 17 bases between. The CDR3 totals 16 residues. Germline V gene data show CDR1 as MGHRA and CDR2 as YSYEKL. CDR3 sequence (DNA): TGCGCCAGCAGCCAACTACCCGCCCGGGACTCCTATGGCTACACCTTC. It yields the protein CASSQLPARDSYGYTF.

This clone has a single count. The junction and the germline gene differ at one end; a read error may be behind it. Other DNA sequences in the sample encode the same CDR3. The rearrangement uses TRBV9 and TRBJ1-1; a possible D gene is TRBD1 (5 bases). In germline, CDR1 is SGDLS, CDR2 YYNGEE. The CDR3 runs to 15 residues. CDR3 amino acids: CASSPSWGVNTEAFF. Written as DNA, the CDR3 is TGTGCCAGCAGCCCCTCCTGGGGGGTGAACACTGAAGCCTTCTTT.

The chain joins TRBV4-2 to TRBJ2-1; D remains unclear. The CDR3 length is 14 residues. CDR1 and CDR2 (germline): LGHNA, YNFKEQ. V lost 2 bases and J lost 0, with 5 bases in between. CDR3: CASSQISSYNEQFF. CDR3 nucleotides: TGTGCCAGCAGCCAAATTAGCTCCTACAATGAGCAGTTCTTC.

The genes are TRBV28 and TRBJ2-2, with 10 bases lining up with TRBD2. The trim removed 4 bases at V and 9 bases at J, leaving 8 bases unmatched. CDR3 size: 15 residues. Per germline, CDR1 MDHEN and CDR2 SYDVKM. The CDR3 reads CASSYLSGRGRELFF. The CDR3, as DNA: TGTGCCAGCAGTTACTTGAGCGGGAGGGGAAGGGAGCTGTTTTTT.

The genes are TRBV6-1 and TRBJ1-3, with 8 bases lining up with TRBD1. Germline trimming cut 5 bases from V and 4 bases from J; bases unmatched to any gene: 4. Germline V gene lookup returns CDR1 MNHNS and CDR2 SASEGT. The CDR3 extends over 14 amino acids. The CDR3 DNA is TGTGCCAGCAGTACACAGGGGGGAGGAAACACCATATATTTT. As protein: CASSTQGGGNTIYF.

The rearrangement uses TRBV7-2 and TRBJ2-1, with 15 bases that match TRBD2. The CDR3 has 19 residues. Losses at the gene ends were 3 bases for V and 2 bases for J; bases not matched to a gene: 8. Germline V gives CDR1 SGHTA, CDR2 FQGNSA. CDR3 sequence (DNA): TGTGCCAGCAGCTTCCCAGGACTAGCGGGAGGGACGACCTACAATGAGCAGTTCTTC. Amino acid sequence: CASSFPGLAGGTTYNEQFF.

The CDR3 sequence is CASSLGTRGNEQFF. CDR3 nucleotide sequence: TGTGCCAGCAGCTTGGGGACTAGGGGCAATGAGCAGTTCTTC. V is TRBV5-6 and J is TRBJ2-1; TRBD2 aligns across 7 bases. Per germline, CDR1 SGHDT and CDR2 YYEEEE. This CDR3 has 14 amino acids. V was clipped by 0 bases and J by 6 bases; unmatched bases: 3.

CDR3 bases: TGCAGCGTTGTACAAGGGACTAGCGGGAGCTACAATGAGCAGTTCTTC. It specifies CSVVQGTSGSYNEQFF. V usage is TRBV29-1 and J usage is TRBJ2-1; 14 bases match TRBD2. Germline values: CDR1 SQVTM, CDR2 ANQGSEA. There are 16 residues in the CDR3. V shed 4 bases and J 3 bases; nucleotides not matched to a gene: 5.

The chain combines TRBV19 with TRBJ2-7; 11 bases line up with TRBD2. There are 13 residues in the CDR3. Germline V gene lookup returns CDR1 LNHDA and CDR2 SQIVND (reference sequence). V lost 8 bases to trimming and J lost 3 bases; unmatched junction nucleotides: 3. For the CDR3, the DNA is TGTGCCAGTGGGACTAGCGGTGGCTACGAGCAGTACTTC. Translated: CASGTSGGYEQYF.

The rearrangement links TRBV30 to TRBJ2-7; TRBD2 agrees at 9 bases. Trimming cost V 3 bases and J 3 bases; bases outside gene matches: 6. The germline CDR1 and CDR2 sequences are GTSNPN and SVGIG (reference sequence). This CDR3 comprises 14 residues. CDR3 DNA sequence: TGTGCCTGGAGCGGGGTTAGCGGGAGCTACGAGCAGTACTTC. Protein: CAWSGVSGSYEQYF.